This TCR beta chain is drawn from a study of shared clonotypes between healthy human individuals (dated by TCRdb to 2019 to 2021). Describing the broader study: A couple of women and a few men aged 18 to 49 years were included in the cohort. Between about 0.8 and 9.5 billion PBMCs per donor were obtained by leukapheresis. To estimate repertoire size and how much clonotype sharing occurs between individuals, the study deeply sequenced the blood TCR repertoires of several healthy adults. For each donor, CD4 naive and CD4 memory were each run on three plates, CD8 naive on two plates, and CD8 memory on one plate. Different laboratories and diverse techniques were used to prepare libraries and sequence TCR repertoires, to increase sequencing depth and limit assay-specific biases. The paper's findings and limits, for the study overall: The small number of donors limited the genetic and exposure-history diversity represented. Across four donors, about 4.5% of naive CD4, approximately 4% of naive CD8, about 2% of memory CD4, and 0.4% to 0.45% of memory CD8 clonotypes were shared. Even with the large sequencing depth, rarefaction of the sorted-subset datasets indicated that sequencing was incomplete. Based on pairwise subsampling, the degree of clonotype sharing among donors was expected to be affected by sequencing depth. Sampling was limited to blood, and TCR repertoires in tissue likely differ from TCR repertoires in blood. Naive subsets generally had larger estimated clonotype richness than memory subsets did. Compared with non-shared clonotypes, clonotypes shared by all four sorted-subset donors had higher generation probabilities.

TCR CDR3 regions were amplified from genomic DNA by multiplex PCR using the deep immunoSEQ assay. Extracted genomic DNA from each cell subset was spread evenly across all wells of several immunoSEQ 96-well plates, with each plate serving as a replicate. For sorted subsets, each replicate PCR was loaded with roughly 0.2 ug genomic DNA, equivalent to about 30,000 T cell genomes. Purified libraries were measured with a Qubit 3.0 fluorometer, size-checked on a Bioanalyzer 2100, and measured again with the KAPA Library Quantification kit. Each immunoSEQ 96-well plate was sequenced on its own single-read 150-cycle Illumina NextSeq 550 flow cell. As for the original processing: Because the immunoSEQ output held only junctional sequences and lacked quality scores, the filtering could not match the filtering applied to full-length reads. Sequences were annotated with PyIR, a Python wrapper for IgBLAST v1.9, using IMGT germline references to assign V/J genes and CDR3. Reads were removed for weak V/J assignments (E-value above 1e-6), missing CDR3, stop codons, out-of-frame junctions, or ambiguous translated residues. A V3J clonotype was defined by an identical inferred V gene, J gene, and CDR3 amino acid sequence. Percentage overlap between repertoires was computed as shared unique clonotypes divided by the size of the smaller repertoire. Three approaches were used to assess repertoire richness: RTK rarefaction, the Chao1 estimator, and Recon v2.1 estimates of unobserved clonotypes. OLGA was used to compute generation probabilities for all TCRbeta clonotypes that the gDNA method yielded from a few donors. As stored in TCRdb, this immuneACCESS dataset retains in-frame rearrangements with V and J assigned. A fraction of the clones does not appear; measured against another copy, unresolved V genes explain less than half of the discrepancy, and the remainder lacks a known reason. V and J calls and clone size follow that table, whereas D and trimming were derived from the DNA. The sample has 2,500,000 or so clones on record, approximately 92% of them singletons. Around 0.15% of the sample is taken by the ten largest.

Concerning this clone: This receptor's antigen is unknown. No per-base quality is available; no much larger clone lies one base away.

The donors were healthy, HIV-negative adults who had no recently reported acute infections or vaccinations. Every donor was a Caucasian adult living in Nashville, Tennessee, USA. CD4+ T cells were enriched by magnetic negative selection, after which naive cells were positively selected on CD45RA and the negative fraction was taken as the memory subset. Blood was collected by leukapheresis, and PBMCs were isolated by Ficoll-Histopaque density gradient centrifugation and then cryopreserved in liquid nitrogen vapor phase. Analytical flow cytometry was used to check the purity and quantity of every magnetically sorted T cell population. Genomic DNA was isolated from each sorted fraction and quantified by UV absorbance on a Nanodrop 2000c. The CDR3 covers 19 residues, taking in both the cysteine and the phenylalanine. The read is trimmed to its CDR3 DNA, 57 bases read in frame from base 1. As encoded in the germline V gene (reference sequence), CDR1 is LNHDA while CDR2 is SQIVND. Cut back by 3 bases and 0 bases, the V and J ends lie 21 bases apart.

This receptor chain uses TRBV19 and TRBJ1-5; the D gene is perhaps TRBD1, on 5 matching bases. Sequences were obtained from naive CD4+ T cells sorted from blood. According to the study, the label for this sample's cell subset or site signals: CD45RA+ positively selected. This TCR derives from a man younger than 35 in good health. DNA sequence: TGTGCCAGTAGTATTGGGACTCCCGAAGGGGTCTTTAGCAATCAGCCCCAGCATTTT. Translated, it reads CASSIGTPEGVFSNQPQHF.